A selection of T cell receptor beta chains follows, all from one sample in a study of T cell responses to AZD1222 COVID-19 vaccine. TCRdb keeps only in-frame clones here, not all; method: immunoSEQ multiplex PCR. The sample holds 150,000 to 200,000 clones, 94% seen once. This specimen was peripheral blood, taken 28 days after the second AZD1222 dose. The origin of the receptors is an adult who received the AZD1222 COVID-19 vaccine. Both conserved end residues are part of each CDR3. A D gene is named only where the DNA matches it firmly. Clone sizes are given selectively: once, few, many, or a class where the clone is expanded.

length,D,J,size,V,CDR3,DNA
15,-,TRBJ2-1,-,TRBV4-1,CASSQWRGSGNEQFF,TGCGCCAGCAGCCAATGGCGGGGTAGCGGTAATGAGCAGTTCTTC
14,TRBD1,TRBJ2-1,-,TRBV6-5,CAAYTGVTYNEQFF,TGTGCCGCCTATACAGGGGTCACCTACAATGAGCAGTTCTTC
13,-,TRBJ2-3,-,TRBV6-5,CASSYDPTDTQYF,TGTGCCAGCAGTTACGATCCCACAGATACGCAGTATTTT
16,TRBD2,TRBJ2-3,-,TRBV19,CASSLRLAGVTDTQYF,TGTGCCAGTAGTTTAAGGCTAGCGGGTGTCACAGATACGCAGTATTTT
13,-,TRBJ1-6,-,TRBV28,CASWGRIGSPLHF,TGTGCCAGCTGGGGGAGAATCGGTTCACCCCTCCACTTT
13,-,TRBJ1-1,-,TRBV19,CASSKDQNTEAFF,TGTGCCAGTAGCAAGGACCAGAACACTGAAGCTTTCTTT
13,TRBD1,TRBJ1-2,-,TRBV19,CASSPDRSPGYTF,TGTGCCAGTAGCCCGGACAGGTCACCAGGCTACACCTTC
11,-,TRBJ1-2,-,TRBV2,CASSGHYGYTF,TGTGCCAGCAGTGGGCACTATGGCTACACCTTC
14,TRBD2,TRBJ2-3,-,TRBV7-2,CASSPRLAVDTQYF,TGTGCCAGCAGCCCACGACTAGCAGTAGATACGCAGTATTTT
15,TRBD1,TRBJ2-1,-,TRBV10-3,CAISSGQASYNEQFF,TGTGCCATCAGTTCGGGACAGGCCTCCTACAATGAGCAGTTCTTC
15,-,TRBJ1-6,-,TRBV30,CAWSFGTFYNSPLHF,TGTGCCTGGAGTTTTGGGACCTTCTATAATTCACCCCTCCACTTT
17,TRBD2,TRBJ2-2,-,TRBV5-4,CASSLRGLATNTGELFF,TGTGCCAGCAGCTTGAGGGGACTAGCGACGAACACCGGGGAGCTGTTTTTT
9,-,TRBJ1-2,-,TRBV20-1,CSARGGYTF,TGCAGTGCTAGAGGTGGCTACACCTTC
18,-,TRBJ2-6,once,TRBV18,CASSPWDFYAPGANVLTF,TGTGCCAGCTCACCATGGGACTTTTACGCACCTGGGGCCAACGTCCTGACTTTC
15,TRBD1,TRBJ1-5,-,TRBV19,CASSTRQGSNQPQHF,TGTGCCAGTAGTACTCGACAGGGGAGCAATCAGCCCCAGCATTTT
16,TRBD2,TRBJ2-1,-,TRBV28,CASSFYGTSGYNEQFF,TGTGCCAGCAGTTTTTACGGGACTAGCGGCTACAATGAGCAGTTCTTC
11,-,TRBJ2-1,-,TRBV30,CAWRGYNEQFF,TGTGCCTGGAGGGGTTACAATGAGCAGTTCTTC
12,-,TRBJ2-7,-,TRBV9,CASSQGTGEQYF,TGTGCCAGCAGCCAAGGGACGGGGGAGCAGTACTTC
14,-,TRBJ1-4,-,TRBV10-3,CAISPGQPNEKLFF,TGTGCCATCAGCCCCGGACAGCCTAATGAAAAACTGTTTTTT
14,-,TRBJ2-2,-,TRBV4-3,CASSQDRGTGELFF,TGCGCCAGCAGCCAAGATCGGGGGACCGGGGAGCTGTTTTTT
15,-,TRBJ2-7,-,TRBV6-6,CASSAQGKTSYEQYF,TGTGCCAGCAGTGCACAGGGAAAGACGTCCTACGAGCAGTACTTC
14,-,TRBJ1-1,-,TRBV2,CASSEDSLNTEAFF,TGTGCCAGCAGTGAGGACAGCTTGAACACTGAAGCTTTCTTT
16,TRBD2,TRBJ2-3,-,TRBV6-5,CASSYSGMGRTDTQYF,TGTGCCAGCAGTTACAGCGGGATGGGGCGCACAGATACGCAGTATTTT
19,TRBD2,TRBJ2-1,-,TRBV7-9,CASIHGVGTSVLSDDEQFF,TGTGCCAGCATCCACGGGGTGGGGACTAGCGTCTTATCGGACGATGAGCAGTTCTTC
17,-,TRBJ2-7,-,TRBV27,CASSLKGPGLSSYEQYF,TGTGCCAGCAGTTTAAAAGGGCCCGGACTAAGCTCCTACGAGCAGTACTTC
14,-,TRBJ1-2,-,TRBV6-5,CASSYSGLPYGYTF,TGTGCCAGCAGTTACTCGGGCCTGCCCTATGGCTACACCTTC
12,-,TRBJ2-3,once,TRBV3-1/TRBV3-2,CASRDLGDTQYF,TGTGCCAGCAGGGACTTAGGGGATACGCAGTATTTT
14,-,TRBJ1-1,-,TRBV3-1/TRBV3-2,CASSQARMNTEAFF,TGTGCCAGCAGCCAAGCCAGGATGAACACTGAAGCTTTCTTT
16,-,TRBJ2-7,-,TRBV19,CASSRIGPPRKDEQYF,TGTGCCAGTAGTAGGATCGGACCCCCCCGGAAGGACGAGCAGTACTTC
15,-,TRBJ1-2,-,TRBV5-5,CASSYGLLANYGYTF,TGTGCCAGCAGCTATGGACTCTTAGCTAACTATGGCTACACCTTC
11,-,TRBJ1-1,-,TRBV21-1,CASVKNTEAFF,TGTGCCAGCGTCAAGAACACTGAAGCTTTCTTT
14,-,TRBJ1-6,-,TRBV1,CTSSQAGVNSPLHF,TGCACCAGCAGCCAAGCAGGGGTTAATTCACCCCTCCACTTT
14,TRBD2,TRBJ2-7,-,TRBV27,CASNPSGNSYEQYF,TGTGCCAGCAACCCCAGCGGGAACTCCTACGAGCAGTACTTC
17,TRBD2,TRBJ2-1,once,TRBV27,CASSSRTSGNSYNEQFF,TGTGCCAGCAGTTCCCGGACTAGCGGGAACTCCTACAATGAGCAGTTCTTC
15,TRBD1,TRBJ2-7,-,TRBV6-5,CASRTGTGGRYEQYF,TGTGCCAGCAGGACAGGGACAGGGGGAAGGTACGAGCAGTACTTC
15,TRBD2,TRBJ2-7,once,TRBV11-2,CASSLRLAGGNEQYF,TGTGCCAGCAGCTTAAGACTAGCGGGAGGTAACGAGCAGTACTTC
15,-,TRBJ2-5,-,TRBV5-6,CASSNPRGLGETQYF,TGTGCCAGCAGCAACCCCAGAGGGCTTGGGGAGACCCAGTACTTC
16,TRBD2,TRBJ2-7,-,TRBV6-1,CASSGELAAPVHEQYF,TGTGCCAGCAGTGGGGAACTAGCGGCCCCGGTCCACGAGCAGTACTTC
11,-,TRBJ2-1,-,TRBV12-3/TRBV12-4,CASSPADEQFF,TGTGCCAGCAGCCCAGCGGATGAGCAGTTCTTC
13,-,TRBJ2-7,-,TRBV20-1,CSASGGNSYEQYF,TGCAGTGCTAGTGGCGGGAACTCCTACGAGCAGTACTTC
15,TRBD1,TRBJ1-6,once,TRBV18,CASSTLDRGNSPLHF,TGTGCCAGCTCAACGTTAGACAGGGGTAATTCACCCCTCCACTTT
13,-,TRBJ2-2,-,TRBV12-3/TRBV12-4,CASSPGVIGELFF,TGTGCCAGCAGTCCCGGTGTAATCGGGGAGCTGTTTTTT
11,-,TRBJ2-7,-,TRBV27,CASSFGYEQYF,TGTGCCAGCAGTTTCGGATACGAGCAGTACTTC
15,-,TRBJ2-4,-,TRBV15,CATSIGYLAKNIQYF,TGTGCCACCAGCATTGGGTATTTAGCCAAAAACATTCAGTACTTC
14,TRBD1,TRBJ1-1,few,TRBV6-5,CASIQSGGRAEAFF,TGTGCCAGCATCCAGTCAGGGGGAAGAGCTGAAGCTTTCTTT
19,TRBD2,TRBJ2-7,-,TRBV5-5,CASSPKRTSGRALEYEQYF,TGTGCCAGCAGCCCAAAGCGAACTAGCGGGAGGGCCCTCGAATACGAGCAGTACTTC
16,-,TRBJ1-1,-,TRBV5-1,CASSLVYTAFATEAFF,TGCGCCAGCAGCTTGGTATACACCGCCTTTGCGACTGAAGCTTTCTTT
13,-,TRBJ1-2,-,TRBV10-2,CASSDKPNYGYTF,TGCGCCAGCAGTGATAAGCCTAACTATGGCTACACCTTC